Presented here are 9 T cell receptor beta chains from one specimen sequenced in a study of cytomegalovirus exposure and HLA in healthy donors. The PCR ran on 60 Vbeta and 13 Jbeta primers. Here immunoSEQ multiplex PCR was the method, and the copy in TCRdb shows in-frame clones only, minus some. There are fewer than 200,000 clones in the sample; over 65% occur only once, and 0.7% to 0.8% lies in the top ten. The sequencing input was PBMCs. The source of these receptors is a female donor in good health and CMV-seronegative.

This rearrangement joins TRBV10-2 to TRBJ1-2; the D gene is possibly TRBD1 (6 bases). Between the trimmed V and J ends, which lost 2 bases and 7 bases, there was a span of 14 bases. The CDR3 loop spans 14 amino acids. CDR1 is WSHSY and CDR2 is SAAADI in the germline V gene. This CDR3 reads CASSEQGGGSGYTF. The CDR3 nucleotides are TGCGCCAGCAGTGAGCAAGGGGGTGGCAGTGGCTACACCTTC.

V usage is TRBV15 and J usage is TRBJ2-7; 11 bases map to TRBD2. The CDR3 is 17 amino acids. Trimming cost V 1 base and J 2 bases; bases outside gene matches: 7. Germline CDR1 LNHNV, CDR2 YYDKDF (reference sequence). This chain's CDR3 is CATSRVSSGRIPYEQYF. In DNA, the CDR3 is TGTGCCACCAGCAGAGTGTCTAGCGGGAGGATTCCCTACGAGCAGTACTTC.

The CDR3 bases are TGTGCCAGCTCACCAGGACTAGCGGGGGGGCCGGTTACGCAGTATTTT. Its protein product is CASSPGLAGGPVTQYF. The chain carries TRBV18 and TRBJ2-3; 15 bases fit TRBD2. The CDR3 runs 16 residues. The germline V gene encodes CDR1 KGHSH and CDR2 LQKENI. After removal of 2 bases from V and 8 bases from J, the junction contained 5 bases not matched to a gene.

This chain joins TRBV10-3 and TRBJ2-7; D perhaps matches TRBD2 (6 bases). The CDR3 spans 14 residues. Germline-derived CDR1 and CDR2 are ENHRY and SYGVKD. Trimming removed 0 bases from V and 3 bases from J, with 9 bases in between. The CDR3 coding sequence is TGTGCCATCAGTGAGTCGGGCGGGAACTACGAGCAGTACTTC. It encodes CAISESGGNYEQYF.

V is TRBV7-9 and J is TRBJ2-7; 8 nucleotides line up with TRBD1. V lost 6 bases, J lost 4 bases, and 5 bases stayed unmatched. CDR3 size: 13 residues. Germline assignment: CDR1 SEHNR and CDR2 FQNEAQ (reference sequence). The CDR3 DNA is TGTGCCAGCAGAGGACAGGGTGCGTACGAGCAGTACTTC. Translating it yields CASRGQGAYEQYF.

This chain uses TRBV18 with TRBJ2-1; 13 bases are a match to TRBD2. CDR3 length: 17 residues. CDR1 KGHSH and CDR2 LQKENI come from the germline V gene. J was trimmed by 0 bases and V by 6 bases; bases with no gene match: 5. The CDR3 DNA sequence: TGTGCCAGCTCTCCCAGGACTAGCGGGAGCTCCTACAATGAGCAGTTCTTC. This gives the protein CASSPRTSGSSYNEQFF.

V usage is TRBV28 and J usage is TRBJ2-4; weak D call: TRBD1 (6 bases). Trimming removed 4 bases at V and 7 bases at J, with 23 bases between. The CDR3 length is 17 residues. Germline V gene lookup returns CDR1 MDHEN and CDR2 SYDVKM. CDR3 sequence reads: CASSWASRGRGFNIQYF. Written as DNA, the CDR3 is TGTGCCAGCAGTTGGGCCTCCAGGGGACGTGGGTTTAACATTCAGTACTTC.

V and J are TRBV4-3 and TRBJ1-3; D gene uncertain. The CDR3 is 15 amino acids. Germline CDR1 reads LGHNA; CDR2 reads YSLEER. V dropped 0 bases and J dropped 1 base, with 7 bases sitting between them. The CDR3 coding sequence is TGCGCCAGCAGCCAAGATGAGGATTCTGGAAACACCATATATTTT. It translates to CASSQDEDSGNTIYF.

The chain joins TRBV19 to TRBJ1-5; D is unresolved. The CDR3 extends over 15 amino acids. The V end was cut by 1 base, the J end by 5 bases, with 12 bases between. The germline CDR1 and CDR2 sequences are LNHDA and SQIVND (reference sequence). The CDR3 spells CASSIAPGSYQPQHF. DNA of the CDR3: TGTGCCAGTAGTATAGCCCCAGGCTCATATCAGCCCCAGCATTTT.